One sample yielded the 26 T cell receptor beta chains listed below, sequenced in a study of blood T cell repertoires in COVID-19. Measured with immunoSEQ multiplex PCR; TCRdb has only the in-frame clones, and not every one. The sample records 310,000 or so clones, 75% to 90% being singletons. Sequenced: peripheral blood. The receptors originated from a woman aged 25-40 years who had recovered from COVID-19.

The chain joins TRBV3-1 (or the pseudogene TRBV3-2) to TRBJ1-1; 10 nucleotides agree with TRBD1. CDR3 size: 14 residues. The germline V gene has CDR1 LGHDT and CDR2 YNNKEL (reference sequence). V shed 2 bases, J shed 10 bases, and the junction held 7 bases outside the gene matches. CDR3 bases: TGTGCCAGCAGCCAACGAGGGACAGGGGAAAGAGCTTTCTTT. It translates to CASSQRGTGERAFF.

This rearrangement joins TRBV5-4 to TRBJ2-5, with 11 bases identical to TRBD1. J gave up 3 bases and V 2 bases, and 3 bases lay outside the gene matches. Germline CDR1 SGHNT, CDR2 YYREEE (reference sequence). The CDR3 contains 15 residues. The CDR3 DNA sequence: TGTGCCAGCAGCTTTGGGGACAGGGGGGAAGAGACCCAGTACTTC. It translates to CASSFGDRGEETQYF.

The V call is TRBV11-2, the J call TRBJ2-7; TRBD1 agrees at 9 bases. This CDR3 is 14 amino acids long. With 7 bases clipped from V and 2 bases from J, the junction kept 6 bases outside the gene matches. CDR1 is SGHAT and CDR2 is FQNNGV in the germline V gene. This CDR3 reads CASTTGGPAYEQYF. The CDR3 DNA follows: TGTGCCAGCACCACAGGGGGCCCTGCCTACGAGCAGTACTTC.

The CDR3 DNA follows: TGTGCCAGCACCTATCTGTTGGGGGGGGGCGAGACCCAGTACTTC. It translates to CASTYLLGGGETQYF. The chain has TRBV28 and TRBJ2-5, with a weak D call TRBD2 (7 bases). V was pared by 7 bases and J by 5 bases, with 20 bases between. Germline lookup yields CDR1 MDHEN and CDR2 SYDVKM. There are 15 residues in the CDR3.

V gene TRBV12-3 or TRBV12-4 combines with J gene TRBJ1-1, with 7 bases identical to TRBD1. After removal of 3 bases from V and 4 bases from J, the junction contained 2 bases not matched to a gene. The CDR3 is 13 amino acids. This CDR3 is CASSLTGPTEAFF. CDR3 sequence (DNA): TGTGCCAGCAGTTTGACAGGGCCCACTGAAGCTTTCTTT.

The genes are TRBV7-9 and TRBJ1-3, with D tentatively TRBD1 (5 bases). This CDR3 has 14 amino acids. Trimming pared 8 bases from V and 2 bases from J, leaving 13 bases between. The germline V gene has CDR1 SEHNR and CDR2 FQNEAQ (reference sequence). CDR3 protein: CASPRARAGNTIYF. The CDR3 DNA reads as TGTGCCAGCCCCAGGGCCAGGGCTGGAAACACCATATATTTT. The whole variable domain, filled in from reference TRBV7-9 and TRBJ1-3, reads DTGVSQNPRHKITKRGQNVTFRCDPISEHNRLYWYRQTLGQGPEFLTYFQNEAQLEKSRLLSDRFSAERPKGSFSTLEIQRTEQGDSAMYLCASPRARAGNTIYFGEGSWLTVV.

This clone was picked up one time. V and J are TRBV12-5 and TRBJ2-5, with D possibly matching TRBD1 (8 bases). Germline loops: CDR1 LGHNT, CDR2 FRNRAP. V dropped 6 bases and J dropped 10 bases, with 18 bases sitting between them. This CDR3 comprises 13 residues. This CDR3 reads CASGQGGRRVQYF. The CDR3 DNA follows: TGTGCTAGTGGACAGGGGGGGCGGAGGGTCCAGTACTTC.

The CDR3 DNA reads TGTGCCACCAGCAGGGACAGGGGGCGAGATGAAAAACTGTTTTTT. Translated, it gives CATSRDRGRDEKLFF. The chain links TRBV15 to TRBJ1-4, with TRBD1 identical over 11 bases. Per the germline V gene, CDR1 is LNHNV and CDR2 is YYDKDF (reference sequence). There are 15 residues in the CDR3. Trimming took 3 bases from V and 6 from J; bases not matched to a gene: 3.

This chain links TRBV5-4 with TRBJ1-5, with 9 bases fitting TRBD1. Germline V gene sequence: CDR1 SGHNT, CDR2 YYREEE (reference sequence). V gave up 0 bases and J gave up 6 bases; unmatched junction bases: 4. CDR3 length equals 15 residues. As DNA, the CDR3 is TGTGCCAGCAGCTTGGCCACAGGGGGCCGTCAGCCCCAGCATTTT. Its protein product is CASSLATGGRQPQHF. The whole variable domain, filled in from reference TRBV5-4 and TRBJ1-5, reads ETGVTQSPTHLIKTRGQQVTLRCSSQSGHNTVSWYQQALGQGPQFIFQYYREEENGRGNFPPRFSGLQFPNYSSELNVNALELDDSALYLCASSLATGGRQPQHFGDGTRLSIL.

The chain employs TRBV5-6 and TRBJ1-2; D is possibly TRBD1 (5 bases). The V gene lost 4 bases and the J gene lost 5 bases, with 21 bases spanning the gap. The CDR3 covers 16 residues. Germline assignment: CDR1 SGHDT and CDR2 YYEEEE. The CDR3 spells CASSPLSSARQYGYTF. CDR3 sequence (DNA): TGTGCCAGCAGCCCGTTATCCTCGGCTCGACAGTATGGCTACACCTTC.

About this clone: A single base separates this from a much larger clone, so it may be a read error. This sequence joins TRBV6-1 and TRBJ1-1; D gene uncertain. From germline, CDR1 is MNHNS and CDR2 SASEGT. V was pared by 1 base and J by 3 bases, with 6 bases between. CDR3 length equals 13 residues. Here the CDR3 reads CASSEVGHTEAFF. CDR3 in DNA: TGTGCCAGCAGTGAAGTTGGGCACACTGAAGCTTTCTTT.

The CDR3 reads CASRDRPLDTEAFF. CDR3 nucleotide sequence: TGTGCCAGCAGGGACAGACCCCTGGACACTGAAGCTTTCTTT. This chain links TRBV6-5 with TRBJ1-1; weak D call: TRBD1 (6 bases). With 6 bases removed from V and 3 bases from J, the gap between germline ends came to 14 bases. Per the germline V gene, CDR1 is MNHEY and CDR2 is SVGAGI. The CDR3 consists of 14 residues.

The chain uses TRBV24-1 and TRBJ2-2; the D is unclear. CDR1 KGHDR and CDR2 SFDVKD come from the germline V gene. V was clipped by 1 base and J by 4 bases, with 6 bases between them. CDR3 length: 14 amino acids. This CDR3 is CATSDFGSTGELFF. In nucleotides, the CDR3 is TGTGCCACCAGTGATTTTGGCAGCACCGGGGAGCTGTTTTTT.

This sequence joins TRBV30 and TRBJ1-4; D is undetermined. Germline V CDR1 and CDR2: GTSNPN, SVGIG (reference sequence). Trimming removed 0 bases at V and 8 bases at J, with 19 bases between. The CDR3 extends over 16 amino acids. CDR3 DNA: TGTGCCTGGAGTGTAGTCATCGGGGAGATCGGCGAAAAACTGTTTTTT. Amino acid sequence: CAWSVVIGEIGEKLFF.

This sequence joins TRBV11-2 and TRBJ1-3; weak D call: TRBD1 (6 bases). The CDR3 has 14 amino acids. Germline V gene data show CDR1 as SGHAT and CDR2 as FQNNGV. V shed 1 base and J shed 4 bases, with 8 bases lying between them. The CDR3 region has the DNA TGTGCCAGCAGCTTAGCAGGGGACGGAAACACCATATATTTT. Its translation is CASSLAGDGNTIYF.

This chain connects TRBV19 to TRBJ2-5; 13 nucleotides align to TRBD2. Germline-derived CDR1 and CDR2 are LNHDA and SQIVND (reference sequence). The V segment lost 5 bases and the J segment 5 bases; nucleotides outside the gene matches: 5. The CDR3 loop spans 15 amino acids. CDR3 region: CASSYGLAGVETQYF. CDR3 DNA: TGTGCCAGTAGTTACGGACTAGCGGGAGTTGAGACCCAGTACTTC.

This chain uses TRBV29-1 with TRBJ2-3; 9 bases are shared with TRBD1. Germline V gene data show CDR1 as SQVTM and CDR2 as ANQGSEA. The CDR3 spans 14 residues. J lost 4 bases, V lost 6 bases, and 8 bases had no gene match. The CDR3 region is CSVRDRVGPDTQYF. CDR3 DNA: TGCAGCGTCCGGGACAGGGTTGGCCCAGATACGCAGTATTTT.

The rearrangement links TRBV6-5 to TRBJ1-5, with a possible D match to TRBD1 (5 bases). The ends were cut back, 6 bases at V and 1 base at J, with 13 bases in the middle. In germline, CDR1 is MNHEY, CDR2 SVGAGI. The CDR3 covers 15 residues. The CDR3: CASRPTGSSNQPQHF. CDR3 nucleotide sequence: TGTGCCAGCAGACCTACAGGAAGCAGCAATCAGCCCCAGCATTTT.

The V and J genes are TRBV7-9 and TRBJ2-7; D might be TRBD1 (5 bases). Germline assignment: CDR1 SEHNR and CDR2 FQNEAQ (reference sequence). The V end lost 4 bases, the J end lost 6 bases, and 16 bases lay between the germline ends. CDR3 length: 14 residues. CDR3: CASSSPDRGPEQYF. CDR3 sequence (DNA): TGTGCCAGCAGCTCCCCAGATAGGGGTCCCGAGCAGTACTTC. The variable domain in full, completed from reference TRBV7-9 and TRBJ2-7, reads DTGVSQNPRHKITKRGQNVTFRCDPISEHNRLYWYRQTLGQGPEFLTYFQNEAQLEKSRLLSDRFSAERPKGSFSTLEIQRTEQGDSAMYLCASSSPDRGPEQYFGPGTRLTVT.

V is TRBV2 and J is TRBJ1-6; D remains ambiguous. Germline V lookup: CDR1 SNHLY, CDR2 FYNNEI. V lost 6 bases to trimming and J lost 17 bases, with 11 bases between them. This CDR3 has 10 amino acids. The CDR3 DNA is TGTGCCAGCAGCCTCGACTACTTCCACTTT. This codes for CASSLDYFHF. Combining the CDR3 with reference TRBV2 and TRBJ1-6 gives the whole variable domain EPEVTQTPSHQVTQMGQEVILRCVPISNHLYFYWYRQILGQKVEFLVSFYNNEISEKSEIFDDQFSVERPDGSNFTLKIRSTKLEDSAMYFCASSLDYFHFGNGTRLTVT.

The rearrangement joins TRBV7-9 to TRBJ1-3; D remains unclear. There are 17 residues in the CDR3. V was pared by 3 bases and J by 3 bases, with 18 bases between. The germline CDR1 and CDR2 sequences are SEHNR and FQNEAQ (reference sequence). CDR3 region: CASSFAEEGEVGNTIYF. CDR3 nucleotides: TGTGCCAGCAGCTTCGCTGAAGAGGGAGAAGTTGGAAACACCATATATTTT.

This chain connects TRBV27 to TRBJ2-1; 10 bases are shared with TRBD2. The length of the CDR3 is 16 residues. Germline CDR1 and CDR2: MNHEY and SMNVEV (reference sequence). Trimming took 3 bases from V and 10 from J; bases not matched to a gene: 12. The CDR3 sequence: CASSFHRPSGRSEQFF. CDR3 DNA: TGTGCCAGCAGTTTCCACCGGCCTAGCGGGAGATCCGAGCAGTTCTTC.

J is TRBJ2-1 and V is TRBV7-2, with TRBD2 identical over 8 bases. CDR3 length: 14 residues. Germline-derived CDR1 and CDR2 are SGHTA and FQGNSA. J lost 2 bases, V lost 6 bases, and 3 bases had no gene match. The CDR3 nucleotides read TGTGCCAGCAGTAGCGGGATAGCCTACAATGAGCAGTTCTTC. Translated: CASSSGIAYNEQFF.

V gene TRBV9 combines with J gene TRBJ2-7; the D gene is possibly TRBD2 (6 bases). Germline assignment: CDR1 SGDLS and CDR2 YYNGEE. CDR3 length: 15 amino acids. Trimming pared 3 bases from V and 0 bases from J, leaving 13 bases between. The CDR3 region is CASSAKPSDSYEQYF. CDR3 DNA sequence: TGTGCCAGCAGCGCCAAACCTAGCGACTCCTACGAGCAGTACTTC.

CDR3 nucleotides: TGTGCCAGCAGCCCCGACTCAGGGAACGAGCAGTACTTC. It translates to CASSPDSGNEQYF. This rearrangement joins TRBV13 to TRBJ2-7, with D possibly matching TRBD1 (5 bases). CDR1 is PRHDT, CDR2 FYEKMQ, per germline (reference sequence). The CDR3 totals 13 residues. Trimming stripped 5 bases from V and 5 bases from J, with 13 bases between. Looking up the rest from reference TRBV13 and TRBJ2-7 gives the full variable domain: AAGVIQSPRHLIKEKRETATLKCYPIPRHDTVYWYQQGPGQDPQFLISFYEKMQSDKGSIPDRFSAQQFSDYHSELNMSSLELGDSALYFCASSPDSGNEQYFGPGTRLTVT.

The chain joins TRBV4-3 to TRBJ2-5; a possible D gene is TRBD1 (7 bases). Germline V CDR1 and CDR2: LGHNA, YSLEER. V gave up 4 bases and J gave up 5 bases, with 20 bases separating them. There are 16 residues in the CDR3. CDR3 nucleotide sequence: TGCGCCAGCAGCCCCCAAAGGGGCAGGGGGGATGAGACCCAGTACTTC. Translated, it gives CASSPQRGRGDETQYF.